In its sample, the clone carrying this T cell receptor (beta chain) ranks as medium-sized. The antigen is not known. This sample was taken from a study of prognosis after radiotherapy for stage I lung cancer. Study overall: Enrolled patients (over 12 men, more than 5 women) had a median age of about 72 years and an age range of about 50 to 95 years. Study-level results: Divergent TRBV and TRBJ gene usage has reportedly been observed between patients with and without metastases. Post-therapy Shannon entropy was lower in patients developing distant metastases following stereotactic body radiation therapy.

CDR3 of TCR beta was amplified from genomic DNA via a two-round multiplex PCR. For every TRBV and TRBJ gene, a specific primer was used in first-round PCR. During the second PCR round, universal primers were used. MiXCR was run by TCRdb on the multiplex PCR reads, yielding one entry per CDR3 protein. The table includes around 16,000 distinct CDR3 sequences, approximately 15% detected once. The sequenced sample was PBMCs, obtained before or after stereotactic body radiation therapy (not recorded which). The receptor's source is a donor aged 50 or older with non-small cell lung cancer.

CDR3 DNA: TGTGCCAGCAGTCCTCTACCGGGCTACGAGCAGTACTTC. It encodes CASSPLPGYEQYF. The chain is built from TRBV6-5 and TRBJ2-7; D is ambiguous. V gave up 5 bases and J gave up 3 bases, with 11 bases separating them. CDR1 and CDR2 from the germline V gene are MNHEY and SVGAGI. This CDR3 region has 13 residues.